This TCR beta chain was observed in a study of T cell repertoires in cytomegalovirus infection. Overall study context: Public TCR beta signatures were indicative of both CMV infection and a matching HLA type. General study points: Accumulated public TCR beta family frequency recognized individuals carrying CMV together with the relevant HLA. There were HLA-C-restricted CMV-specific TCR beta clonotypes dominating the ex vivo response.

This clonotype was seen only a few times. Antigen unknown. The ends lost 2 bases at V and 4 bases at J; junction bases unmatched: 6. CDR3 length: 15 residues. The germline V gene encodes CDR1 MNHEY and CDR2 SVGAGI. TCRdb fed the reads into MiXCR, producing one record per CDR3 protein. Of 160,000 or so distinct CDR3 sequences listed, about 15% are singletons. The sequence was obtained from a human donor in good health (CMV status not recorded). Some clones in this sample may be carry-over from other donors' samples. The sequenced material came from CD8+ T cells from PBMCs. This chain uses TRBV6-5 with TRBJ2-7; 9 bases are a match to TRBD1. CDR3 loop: CASSYPGQGRYEQYF. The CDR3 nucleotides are TGTGCCAGCAGTTACCCGGGACAGGGACGATACGAGCAGTACTTC.